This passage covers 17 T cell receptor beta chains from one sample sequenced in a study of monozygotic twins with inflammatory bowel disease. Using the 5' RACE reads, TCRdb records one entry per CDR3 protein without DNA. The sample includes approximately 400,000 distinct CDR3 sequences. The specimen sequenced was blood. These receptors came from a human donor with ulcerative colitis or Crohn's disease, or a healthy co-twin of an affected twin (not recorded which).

Here the CDR3 reads CASSPTGREETQYF. The chain combines TRBV5-6 with TRBJ2-5; as DNA is missing, the TRBD2 call by TCRdb cannot be tested. This CDR3 has 14 amino acids. Germline-derived CDR1 and CDR2 are SGHDT and YYEEEE.

CDR3 loop: CASSEQGSGELFF. The rearrangement links TRBV5-6 to TRBJ2-2; TCRdb outputs TRBD1, but without DNA this stays unchecked. Per germline, CDR1 SGHDT and CDR2 YYEEEE. This CDR3 spans 13 amino acids.

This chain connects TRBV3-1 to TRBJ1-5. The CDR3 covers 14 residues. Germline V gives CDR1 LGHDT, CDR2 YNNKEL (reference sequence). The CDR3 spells CASSQDVSNQPQHF.

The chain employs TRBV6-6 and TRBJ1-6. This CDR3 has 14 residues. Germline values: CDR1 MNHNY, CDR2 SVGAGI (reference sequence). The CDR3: CASSYFAYNSPLHF.

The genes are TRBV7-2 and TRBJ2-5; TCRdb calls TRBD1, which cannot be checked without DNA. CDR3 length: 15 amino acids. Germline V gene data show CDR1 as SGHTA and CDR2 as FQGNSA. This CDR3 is CASSSSRTGTETQYF.

Here the CDR3 reads CASSFNRGAGVYNEQFF. This chain joins TRBV11-2 and TRBJ2-1; TCRdb's D call of TRBD1 is untestable without DNA. CDR3 length equals 17 residues. Germline CDR1 SGHAT, CDR2 FQNNGV.

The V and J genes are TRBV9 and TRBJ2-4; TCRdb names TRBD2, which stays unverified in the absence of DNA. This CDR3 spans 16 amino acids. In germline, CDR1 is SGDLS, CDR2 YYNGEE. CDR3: CASSSSGLAGGDIQYF.

This chain's CDR3 is CASSLSALSNQPQHF. This chain connects TRBV11-2 to TRBJ1-5. In germline, CDR1 is SGHAT, CDR2 FQNNGV. CDR3 length: 15 amino acids. Complete variable domain (other parts from reference TRBV11-2 and TRBJ1-5): EAGVAQSPRYKIIEKRQSVAFWCNPISGHATLYWYQQILGQGPKLLIQFQNNGVVDDSQLPKDRFSAERLKGVDSTLKIQPAKLEDSAVYLCASSLSALSNQPQHFGDGTRLSIL.

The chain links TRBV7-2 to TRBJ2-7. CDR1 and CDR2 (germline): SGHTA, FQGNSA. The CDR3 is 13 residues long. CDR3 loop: CASSPRHSYEQYF. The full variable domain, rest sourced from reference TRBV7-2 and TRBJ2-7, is GAGVSQSPSNKVTEKGKDVELRCDPISGHTALYWYRQSLGQGLEFLIYFQGNSAPDKSGLPSDRFSAERTGGSVSTLTIQRTQQEDSAVYLCASSPRHSYEQYFGPGTRLTVT.

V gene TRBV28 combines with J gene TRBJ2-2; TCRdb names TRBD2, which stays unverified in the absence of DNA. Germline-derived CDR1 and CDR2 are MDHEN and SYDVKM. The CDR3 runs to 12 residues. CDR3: CATGLVTGELFF.

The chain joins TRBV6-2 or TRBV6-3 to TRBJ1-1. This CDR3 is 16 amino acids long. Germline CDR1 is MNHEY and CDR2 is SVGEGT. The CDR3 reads CASSYATATVNTEAFF.

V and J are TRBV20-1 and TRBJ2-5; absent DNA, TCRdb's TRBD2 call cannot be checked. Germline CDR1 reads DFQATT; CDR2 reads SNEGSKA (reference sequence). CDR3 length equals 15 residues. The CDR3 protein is CSASATSGRGETQYF.

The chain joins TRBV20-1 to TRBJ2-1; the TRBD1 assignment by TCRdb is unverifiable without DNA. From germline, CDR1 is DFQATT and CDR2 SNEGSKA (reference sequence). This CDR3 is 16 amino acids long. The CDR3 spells CSATQGAGDTYNEQFF.

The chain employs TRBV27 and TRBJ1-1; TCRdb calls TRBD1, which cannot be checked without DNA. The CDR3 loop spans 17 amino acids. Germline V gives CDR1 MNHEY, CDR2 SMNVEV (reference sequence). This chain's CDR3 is CASRLGQTLGSNTEAFF.

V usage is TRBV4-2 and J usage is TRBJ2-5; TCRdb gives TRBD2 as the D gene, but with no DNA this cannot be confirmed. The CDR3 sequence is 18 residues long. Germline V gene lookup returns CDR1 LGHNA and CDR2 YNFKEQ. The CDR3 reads CASSRRLAGEVWVETQYF.

CDR3 loop: CASSALGGINYGYTF. This chain links TRBV25-1 with TRBJ1-2; no DNA is available, so the TRBD1 call from TCRdb remains unchecked. This CDR3 spans 15 amino acids. Germline-derived CDR1 and CDR2 are MGHDK and SYGVNS.

This CDR3 reads CATRTEYGYTF. The chain is built from TRBV6-1 and TRBJ1-2. Germline-derived CDR1 and CDR2 are MNHNS and SASEGT. The CDR3 has 11 residues.